This TCR beta chain comes out of a study of T cells after yellow fever vaccination. This clonotype was recorded many times. This CDR3 has 16 amino acids. V lost 6 bases to trimming and J lost 3 bases, with 21 bases between them. Germline CDR1 reads MDHEN; CDR2 reads SYDVKM. TCRdb called the 5' RACE reads again in MiXCR, with one record for every CDR3 protein. The data contain over 130,000 distinct CDR3 sequences, about 7.7% of them seen just once; the ten biggest clones take up under 0.95%. The chain combines TRBV28 with TRBJ2-7; D perhaps matches TRBD2 (7 bases). The source was CD4+ T cells sorted from PBMCs, collected 5 days after the yellow fever booster vaccination. This receptor was obtained from a man younger than 45 who received the YFV17D yellow fever vaccine. This CDR3 is CASRIGGGGTGYEQYF. DNA of the CDR3: TGTGCCAGCAGGATAGGGGGAGGGGGTACGGGCTACGAGCAGTACTTC. The variable domain in full, with the rest retrieved from reference TRBV28 and TRBJ2-7, is DVKVTQSSRYLVKRTGEKVFLECVQDMDHENMFWYRQDPGLGLRLIYFSYDVKMKEKGDIPEGYSVSREKKERFSLILESASTNQTSMYLCASRIGGGGTGYEQYFGPGTRLTVT.